This T cell receptor (beta chain) was sequenced for a study of cytomegalovirus exposure and HLA in healthy donors. Use of 60 Vbeta and 13 Jbeta primers characterized the PCR. The data were produced by immunoSEQ multiplex PCR, yet TCRdb's version contains in-frame clones alone and is incomplete. The sample holds more than 200,000 clones, 85% seen once. CDR1 is SQVTM and CDR2 is ANQGSEA in the germline V gene. The CDR3 runs 12 residues. Trimming took 3 bases from V and 5 from J, leaving 9 bases between them. This clone was detected only once. The J gene is TRBJ2-3, the V gene TRBV29-1, with D tentatively TRBD1 (6 bases). The receptor was derived from a human donor in good health. Specimen: PBMCs. CDR3 nucleotide sequence: TGCAGCGTTGATCCAGGGGAAGATACGCAGTATTTT. Amino acids: CSVDPGEDTQYF.